This T cell receptor beta chain derives from a study of T cell changes during pregnancy in multiple sclerosis (dated by TCRdb to between 2018 and 2020). Looking at the study overall: In women with multiple sclerosis, the researchers looked at how the T cell repertoire shifted as pregnancy progressed.

V is trimmed back by 4 bases and J by 2 bases, and the junction contains 3 bases that no gene match accounts for. According to the germline V gene, CDR1 reads SGDLS and CDR2 reads YYNGEE. The CDR3 goes from the cysteine to the phenylalanine over 15 residues. The only DNA kept is the CDR3, 45 bases in frame from the first base. Libraries were prepared through the immunoSEQ multiplex PCR assay. TCRdb holds this immuneACCESS table with in-frame rearrangements only. Some clones are missing; in checked studies, unresolved V genes explain under half, and the rest has no known cause. The table for this sample lists about 97,000 clones; about nine tenths of them were counted only once. Clones ranked in the top ten supply under 0.85% of the sample. In regard to this clone: What antigen it recognizes has not been identified. There are no base qualities to consult, and no much larger clone falls within one base.

The receptor was derived from a female donor in good health, enrolled as a control in a pregnancy study. Sequencing used peripheral blood, obtained in the second trimester of pregnancy. The sequence links TRBV9 to TRBJ1-4; 9 middle bases align to TRBD1. The CDR3 protein: CASSLDRGTNEKLFF. The bases are TGTGCCAGCAGCCTAGACAGGGGGACTAATGAAAAACTGTTTTTT.